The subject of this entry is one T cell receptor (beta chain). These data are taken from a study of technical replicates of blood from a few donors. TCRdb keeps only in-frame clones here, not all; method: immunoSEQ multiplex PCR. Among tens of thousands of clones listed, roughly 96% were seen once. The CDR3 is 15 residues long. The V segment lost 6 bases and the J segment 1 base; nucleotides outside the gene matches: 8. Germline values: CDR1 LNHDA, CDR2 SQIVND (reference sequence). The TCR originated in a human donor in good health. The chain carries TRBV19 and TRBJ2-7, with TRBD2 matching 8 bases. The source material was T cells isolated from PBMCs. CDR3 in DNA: TGTGCCAGTAGCTATTCGGGGGGGAATTCCTACGAGCAGTACTTC. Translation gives CASSYSGGNSYEQYF. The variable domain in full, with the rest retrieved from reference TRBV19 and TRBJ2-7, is DGGITQSPKYLFRKEGQNVTLSCEQNLNHDAMYWYRQDPGQGLRLIYYSQIVNDFQKGDIAEGYSVSREKKESFPLTVTSAQKNPTAFYLCASSYSGGNSYEQYFGPGTRLTVT.